This T cell receptor beta chain appears in the sequencing data of a study of early T cells in non-severe SARS-CoV-2 infection. Study context: The chains were unpaired, and the sequenced material was bulk RNA from unsorted whole blood. Whole-study results and caveats: Anti-spike CD8 responses were favored in VDJdb matching, and private and CD4 specificities were missed.

This clonotype has more than one count but fewer than ten. The antigen remains undetermined. Germline values: CDR1 LNHDA, CDR2 SQIVND (reference sequence). CDR3 length: 13 residues. Trimming left V 3 bases short and J 5 bases short, with 11 bases between. Individual cDNA molecules carried attached unique molecular identifiers. In TCRdb, the 5' RACE reads were re-called with MiXCR into one record per CDR3 protein. This sample has around 80,000 distinct CDR3 sequences, with less than 11% found just once. The V and J genes are TRBV19 and TRBJ2-7; tentative D call: TRBD2 (5 bases). This sequence originates from an adult who was a healthcare worker with PCR-confirmed SARS-CoV-2 infection or an uninfected control (not recorded which). The source material was whole blood, sampled at baseline. The CDR3 spells CASSIGLGDEQYF. As DNA, the CDR3 is TGTGCCAGTAGTATTGGTTTGGGAGACGAGCAGTACTTC.